These T cell receptor beta chains were read from a single sample in a study of T cells after yellow fever vaccination. One entry per CDR3 protein results from TCRdb running MiXCR on the 5' RACE reads. The sample holds roughly 300,000 distinct CDR3 sequences, around 6.8% seen once. This sample comprised PBMCs, obtained about 41 days after the first yellow fever vaccination. These receptors were taken from a man aged 18 to 29 who received the YFV17D yellow fever vaccine. Each CDR3 is given with its conserved first and last residue. D genes are given only for firm matches. A row's size may be missing; if present it is once, few, many or a size class.

V gene,J gene,D gene,clone size,CDR3 DNA,CDR3 protein
TRBV6-1,TRBJ2-7,TRBD1,many,TGTGCCAGCATGCGAAGACCGGGACAGGTGACCTACGAGCAGTACTTC,CASMRRPGQVTYEQYF
TRBV7-8,TRBJ1-1,NA,few,TGTGCCAGCAGCTTAGGTCGCGGGGCTGAAGCTTTCTTT,CASSLGRGAEAFF
TRBV5-6,TRBJ2-3,NA,many,TGTGCCAGCAGCCACTCGGGTAGCACAGATACGCAGTATTTT,CASSHSGSTDTQYF
TRBV4-3,TRBJ2-1,TRBD2,NA,TGCGCCAGCAGCTGGACCAGCGGGGGGGAAAATGAGCAGTTCTTC,CASSWTSGGENEQFF
TRBV13,TRBJ2-3,NA,few,TGTGCCAGCAGCTTAGCGGGGCCCGGAGATACGCAGTATTTT,CASSLAGPGDTQYF
TRBV12-3/TRBV12-4,TRBJ2-5,TRBD1,many,TGTGCCAGCCGAACCGGGACAGTGGAGACCCAGTACTTC,CASRTGTVETQYF
TRBV5-6,TRBJ1-3,NA,NA,TGTGCCAGCAGCTCCGGGCGGTGGGGAAACACCATATATTTT,CASSSGRWGNTIYF
TRBV27,TRBJ2-4,NA,many,TGTGCCAGCAGTTCCACAGGGCTAGCCAAAAACATTCAGTACTTC,CASSSTGLAKNIQYF
TRBV11-2,TRBJ2-3,NA,NA,TGTGCCAGCAGCCCCCCGGGCCGATTGATTACAGATACGCAGTATTTT,CASSPPGRLITDTQYF
TRBV7-9,TRBJ2-5,NA,NA,TGTGCCAGCAGCTCAGGTAGACAGACCCAGTACTTC,CASSSGRQTQYF
TRBV3-1,TRBJ2-1,TRBD2,NA,TGTGCCAGCAGCTTGAACCCGGGGGGGCATGATGTTTTCTATGAGCAGTTCTTC,CASSLNPGGHDVFYEQFF
TRBV6-5,TRBJ1-5,NA,NA,TGTGCCAGCAGTTACTCAAGGGGTTTAGATCAGCCCCAGCATTTT,CASSYSRGLDQPQHF
TRBV3-1,TRBJ2-1,TRBD1,few,TGTGCCAGCAGCCAAGATTGGACAGGGGCCTACAATGAGCAGTTCTTC,CASSQDWTGAYNEQFF
TRBV29-1,TRBJ2-7,TRBD2,many,TGCAGCGTTGAAGGGACTAGCGGGGGGACCTACGAGCAGTACTTC,CSVEGTSGGTYEQYF